These 18 T cell receptor beta chains share one sample of origin, sequenced in a study of tumor-infiltrating lymphocytes in primary liver carcinoma. Between roughly 17 and 31 mg of unsorted bulk tissue served as the source from which RNA and DNA were co-extracted. With a constant-region primer, TCR beta cDNA was made from 400 to 550 ng of total RNA. ARM-PCR was slightly modified, and three nested multiplex PCR rounds with it gave rise to the TCR beta libraries. Investigators reported that the first two PCR rounds, at roughly 10 cycles each, used TRBV1-TRBV30 forward primers with a C-beta reverse primer. TCRdb re-called the multiplex PCR reads through MiXCR, storing one row per CDR3 protein. The sample lists about 210,000 distinct CDR3 sequences; around four fifths were seen once. The sequenced material came from tumor tissue from primary liver carcinoma. The origin of the receptors is a middle-aged man with primary liver carcinoma and hepatitis B virus infection.

As for this clonotype: One end of the junction fails to match germline, which may point to a read error. V usage is TRBV12-3 or TRBV12-4 and J usage is TRBJ2-1; no clear D gene. The CDR3 runs 15 residues. CDR3 in amino acids: CASSLLAVSYNEQFF. The CDR3 nucleotides read TGTGCCAGCAGCCTCTTGGCGGTCTCCTATAATGAGCAGTTCTTC.

As concerns this clonotype: Germline is not matched at one junction end, which may reflect a read error. The CDR3, as DNA: TGCAGCGCTGATTCAGGGGTGAACACGGGGGAGCTGTTTTTT. It translates to CSADSGVNTGELFF. The chain recombines TRBV29-1 with TRBJ2-2; maybe TRBD1 (6 bases). Germline values: CDR1 SQVTM, CDR2 ANQGSEA. CDR3 length: 14 amino acids.

This clonotype was seen a few times. A read error may produce the germline difference seen at one junction end. The V gene is TRBV12-3 or TRBV12-4, the J gene TRBJ1-1, with D tentatively TRBD1 (5 bases). The CDR3 totals 12 residues. The CDR3 DNA reads as TGTGCCAGTACCCCAGGGAACACTGAAGGTTTCTTT. This sequence encodes CASTPGNTEGFF.

A remark on this clonotype: A junction boundary mismatches the germline segment, possibly from a read error. The chain has TRBV6-6 and TRBJ2-1; 13 bases are a match to TRBD2. In germline, CDR1 is MNHNY, CDR2 SVGAGI (reference sequence). The CDR3 totals 14 residues. CDR3 sequence (DNA): TGTACCAGCCGGACTAGCGGGAGTTCAAATGAGAAGTTCTTC. It is translated as CTSRTSGSSNEKFF.

As regards this clonotype: The junction does not match germline at one end; this may be a read error. The chain joins TRBV11-1 to TRBJ1-6; D perhaps matches TRBD1 (5 bases). This CDR3 comprises 13 residues. Germline CDR1 reads SGHAT; CDR2 reads FQDESV (reference sequence). CDR3 DNA sequence: TGTGCTAGCAGCCGGACACTGATTTCACCCTTCCACTTT. Amino acid sequence: CASSRTLISPFHF.

This clonotype was observed many times. The chain carries TRBV28 and TRBJ2-6, with no clear D. Germline CDR1 reads MDHEN; CDR2 reads SYDVKM. Trimming removed 8 bases at V and 0 bases at J, with 5 bases between. The CDR3 runs to 13 residues. This chain's CDR3 is CASSASGANVLTF. The DNA of the CDR3 is TGTGCCAGCTCCGCCTCTGGGGCCAACGTCCTGACTTTC.

On this clonotype itself: Germline and junction disagree at one end, which may indicate a read error. The DNA for the CDR3 is TGTGCCACCGGTGATTCGACAGGGGGGGTAAACATTCAGTACTTC. This codes for CATGDSTGGVNIQYF. The chain uses TRBV24-1 and TRBJ2-4, with TRBD1 matching 9 bases. Germline V gene sequence: CDR1 KGHDR, CDR2 SFDVKD. The CDR3 is 15 amino acids.

As concerns this clonotype: A much larger clone lies a single base off, so this may be a read error. The rearrangement joins TRBV7-9 to TRBJ1-2; D possibly corresponds to TRBD1 (6 bases). Germline CDR1 and CDR2: SEHNR and FQNEAQ (reference sequence). The germline V and J ends were trimmed by 5 bases and 3 bases, with 13 bases remaining between them. There are 14 residues in the CDR3. CDR3 amino acids: CASSLPWTDYGYTF. As DNA, the CDR3 is TGTGCCAGCAGCCTTCCCTGGACAGACTATGGCTACACCTTC. The variable domain in full, with the rest retrieved from reference TRBV7-9 and TRBJ1-2, is DTGVSQNPRHKITKRGQNVTFRCDPISEHNRLYWYRQTLGQGPEFLTYFQNEAQLEKSRLLSDRFSAERPKGSFSTLEIQRTEQGDSAMYLCASSLPWTDYGYTFGSGTRLTVV.

As concerns this clonotype: An end of the junction does not agree with germline; a read error may underlie this. The gene calls are TRBV6-1 and TRBJ2-1, with D perhaps given as TRBD1 or TRBD2 (5 bases each). Germline CDR1 and CDR2: MNHNS and SASEGT. The CDR3 contains 13 residues. The DNA for the CDR3 is TGTGCCAGCAAGGGGAGAAACTACAACGAGCATTACTTT. This translates into CASKGRNYNEHYF.

As to this clonotype: A much larger clone differs from this one at a single base, so this may be a read error. V usage is TRBV28 and J usage is TRBJ2-1, with TRBD2 identical over 9 bases. Trimming cost V 8 bases and J 10 bases; bases outside gene matches: 15. Germline V lookup: CDR1 MDHEN, CDR2 SYDVKM. This CDR3 comprises 15 residues. CDR3 amino acids: CASGKREDRLSEQFF. Written as DNA, the CDR3 is TGTGCCAGCGGCAAGCGGGAGGACCGACTCTCCGAGCAGTTCTTC.

For this clonotype: Because it lacks the conserved phenylalanine or tryptophan at the end, this CDR3 is likely a read error. The chain is built from TRBV4-2 and TRBJ2-3; possible D gene TRBD2, 6 bases. Trimming pared 8 bases from V and 2 bases from J, leaving 11 bases between. The V gene's germline CDR1 is LGHNA and CDR2 YNFKEQ. This CDR3 has 13 residues. The DNA for the CDR3 is TGTGCCAGCGATCGGGAGTCCACAGATACGCAGTATATT. It specifies CASDRESTDTQYI.

To note about this clonotype: Because it lacks the conserved phenylalanine or tryptophan at the end, this CDR3 is likely a read error. The J gene is TRBJ2-1, the V gene TRBV29-1; 9 bases fit TRBD2. The trim removed 2 bases at V and 9 bases at J, leaving 8 bases unmatched. Germline loops: CDR1 SQVTM, CDR2 ANQGSEA. The CDR3 length is 14 residues. The CDR3 loop reads CSVELAGVLCEQFL. For the CDR3, the DNA is TGCAGCGTTGAATTAGCGGGGGTGTTGTGTGAGCAGTTCTTA.

As to this clonotype: No conserved phenylalanine or tryptophan ends this CDR3, so it is likely a read error. V is TRBV29-1 and J is TRBJ1-4; D may be TRBD1 (5 bases). The CDR3 is 14 amino acids. Looked up from germline, CDR1 is SQVTM and CDR2 is ANQGSEA. Trimming pared 7 bases from V and 5 bases from J, leaving 17 bases between. The CDR3 spells CSAQKRGLNEKLFL. CDR3 sequence (DNA): TGCAGCGCCCAAAAAAGGGGTCTGAATGAAAAACTGTTTTTA.

Remarks on this clonotype: Here the CDR3 omits its conserved ending phenylalanine or tryptophan, so a read error is the likely source. The V and J genes are TRBV5-6 and TRBJ1-2; D possibly corresponds to TRBD1 (5 bases). V lost 4 bases to trimming and J lost 0 bases, with 16 bases between them. CDR3 size: 16 residues. From germline, CDR1 is SGHDT and CDR2 YYEEEE. The CDR3, as DNA: TGTGCCAGCAGCCACAACTACCGGGACCCTAACTATGGCTACACCTCC. Encoded protein: CASSHNYRDPNYGYTS.

This clonotype was counted at least ten times. This rearrangement joins TRBV29-1 to TRBJ2-1; TRBD2 aligns across 13 bases. The germline gives CDR1 SQVTM, CDR2 ANQGSEA. J lost 4 bases, V lost 7 bases, and 7 bases had no gene match. The CDR3 runs 15 residues. In DNA, the CDR3 is TGCAGCGCCCGGGGGGGACTAGCGGGATACAATGAGCAGTTCTTC. Translation gives CSARGGLAGYNEQFF.

At least ten counts were recorded for this clonotype. The chain has TRBV12-3 or TRBV12-4 and TRBJ2-7, with TRBD2 matching 9 bases. The CDR3 runs 13 residues. V was pared by 6 bases and J by 5 bases, with 5 bases of the junction left unmatched. CDR3 protein: CASSLLAGHEQYF. The CDR3 DNA follows: TGTGCCAGCAGCCTACTAGCGGGCCACGAGCAGTACTTC.

A note on this clonotype: The junction departs from the called germline gene at one end, perhaps through a read error. This rearrangement joins TRBV6-5 to TRBJ2-3; 12 nucleotides match TRBD2. The CDR3 length is 15 residues. Per germline, CDR1 MNHEY and CDR2 SVGAGI. The CDR3 sequence is CANNPGLAGTDAQYF. The DNA for the CDR3 is TGTGCCAATAACCCAGGACTAGCGGGAACAGATGCGCAGTATTTT.

The chain combines TRBV29-1 with TRBJ1-2, with unresolved D. Trimming cost V 8 bases and J 4 bases, with 11 bases left between them. The CDR3 length is 11 residues. Germline values: CDR1 SQVTM, CDR2 ANQGSEA. This CDR3 is CSLKGLYGYTF. DNA of the CDR3: TGCAGCCTTAAGGGCCTCTATGGCTACACCTTC.